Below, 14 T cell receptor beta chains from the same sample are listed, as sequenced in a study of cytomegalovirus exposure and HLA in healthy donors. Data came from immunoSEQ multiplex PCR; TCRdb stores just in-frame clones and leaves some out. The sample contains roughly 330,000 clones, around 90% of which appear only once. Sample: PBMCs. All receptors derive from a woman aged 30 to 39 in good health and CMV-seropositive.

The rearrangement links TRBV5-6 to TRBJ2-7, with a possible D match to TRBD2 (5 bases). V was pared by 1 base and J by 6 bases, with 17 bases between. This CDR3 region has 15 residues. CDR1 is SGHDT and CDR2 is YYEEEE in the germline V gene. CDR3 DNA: TGTGCCAGCAGCTTGCTAGGCGGGTCCGGGCGCGAGCAGTACTTC. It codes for CASSLLGGSGREQYF.

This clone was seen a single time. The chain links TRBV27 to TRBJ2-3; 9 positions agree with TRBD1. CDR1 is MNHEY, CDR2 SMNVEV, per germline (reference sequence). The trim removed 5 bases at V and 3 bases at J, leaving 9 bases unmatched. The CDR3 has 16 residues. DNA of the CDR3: TGTGCCAGCAGTACTCGAAGGACAGGGGAAACAGATACGCAGTATTTT. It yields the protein CASSTRRTGETDTQYF.

The CDR3 sequence: CASSGEKGSNEKLFF. The CDR3 nucleotides are TGTGCCAGCAGTGGGGAAAAAGGGAGTAATGAAAAACTGTTTTTT. The V call is TRBV2, the J call TRBJ1-4, with D unresolved. CDR3 length: 15 residues. With 4 bases removed from V and 4 bases from J, the gap between germline ends came to 13 bases. CDR1 and CDR2 from the germline V gene are SNHLY and FYNNEI.

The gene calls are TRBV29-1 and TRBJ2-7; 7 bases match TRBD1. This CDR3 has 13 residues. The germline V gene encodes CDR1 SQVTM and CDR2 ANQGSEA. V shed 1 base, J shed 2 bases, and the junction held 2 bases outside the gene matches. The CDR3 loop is CSVEGRGTYEQYF. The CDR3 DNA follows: TGCAGCGTTGAAGGCAGGGGGACCTACGAGCAGTACTTC.

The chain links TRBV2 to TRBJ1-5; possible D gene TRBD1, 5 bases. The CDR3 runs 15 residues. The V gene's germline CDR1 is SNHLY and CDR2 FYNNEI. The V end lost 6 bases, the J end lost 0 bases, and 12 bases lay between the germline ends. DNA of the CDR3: TGTGCCAGCAGGGGGGACGGATATAGCAATCAGCCCCAGCATTTT. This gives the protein CASRGDGYSNQPQHF.

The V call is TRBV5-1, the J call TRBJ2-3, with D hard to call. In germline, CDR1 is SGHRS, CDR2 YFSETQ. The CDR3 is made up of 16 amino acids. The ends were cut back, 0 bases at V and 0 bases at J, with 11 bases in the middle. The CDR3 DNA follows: TGCGCCAGCAGCTTGGATTGGGTTACTAGCACAGATACGCAGTATTTT. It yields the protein CASSLDWVTSTDTQYF. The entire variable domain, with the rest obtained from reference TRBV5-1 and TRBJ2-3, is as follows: KAGVTQTPRYLIKTRGQQVTLSCSPISGHRSVSWYQQTPGQGLQFLFEYFSETQRNKGNFPGRFSGRQFSNSRSEMNVSTLELGDSALYLCASSLDWVTSTDTQYFGPGTRLTVL.

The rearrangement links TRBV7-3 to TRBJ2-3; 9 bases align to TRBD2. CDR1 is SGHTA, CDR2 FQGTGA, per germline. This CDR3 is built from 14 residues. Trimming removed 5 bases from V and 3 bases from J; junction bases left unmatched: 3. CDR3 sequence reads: CASSPGLATDTQYF. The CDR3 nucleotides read TGTGCCAGCAGCCCCGGACTAGCGACAGATACGCAGTATTTT.

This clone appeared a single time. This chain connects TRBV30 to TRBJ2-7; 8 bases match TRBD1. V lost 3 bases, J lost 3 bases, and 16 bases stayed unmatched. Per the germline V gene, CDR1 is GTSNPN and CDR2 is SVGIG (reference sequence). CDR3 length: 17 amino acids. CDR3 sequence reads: CAWREFGGTGAYYEQYF. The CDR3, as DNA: TGTGCCTGGAGAGAATTTGGGGGGACAGGAGCCTACTACGAGCAGTACTTC.

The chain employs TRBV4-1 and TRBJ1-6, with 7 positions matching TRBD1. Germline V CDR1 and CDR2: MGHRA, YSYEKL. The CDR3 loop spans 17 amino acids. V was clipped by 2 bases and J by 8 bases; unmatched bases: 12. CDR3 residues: CASSQIPLTGSDSPLHF. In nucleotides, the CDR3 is TGCGCCAGCAGCCAAATTCCCTTGACAGGGTCAGATTCACCCCTCCACTTT.

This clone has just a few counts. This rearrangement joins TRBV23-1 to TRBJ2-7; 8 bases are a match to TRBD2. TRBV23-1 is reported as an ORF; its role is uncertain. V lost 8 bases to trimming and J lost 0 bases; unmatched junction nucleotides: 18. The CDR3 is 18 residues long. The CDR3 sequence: CASRGGSGKVPLSYEQYF. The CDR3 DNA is TGCGCCAGCCGGGGGGGTAGCGGGAAGGTCCCCCTCTCCTACGAGCAGTACTTC.

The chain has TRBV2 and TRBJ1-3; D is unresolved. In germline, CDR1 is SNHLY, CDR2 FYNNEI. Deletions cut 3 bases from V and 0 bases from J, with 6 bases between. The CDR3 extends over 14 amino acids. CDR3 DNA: TGTGCCAGCAGTGATTGGGGCTCTGGAAACACCATATATTTT. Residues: CASSDWGSGNTIYF.

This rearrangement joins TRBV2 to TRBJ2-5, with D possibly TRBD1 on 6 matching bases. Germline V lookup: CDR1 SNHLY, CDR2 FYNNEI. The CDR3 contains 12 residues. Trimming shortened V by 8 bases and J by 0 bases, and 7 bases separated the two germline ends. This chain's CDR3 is CASQGYQETQYF. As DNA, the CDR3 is TGTGCCAGCCAGGGGTACCAAGAGACCCAGTACTTC.

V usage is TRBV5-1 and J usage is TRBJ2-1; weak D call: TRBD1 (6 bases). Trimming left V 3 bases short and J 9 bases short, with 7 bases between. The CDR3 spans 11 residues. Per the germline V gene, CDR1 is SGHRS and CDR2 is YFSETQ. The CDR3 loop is CASSSTGEQFF. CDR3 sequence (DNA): TGCGCCAGCAGCTCGACAGGTGAGCAGTTCTTC.

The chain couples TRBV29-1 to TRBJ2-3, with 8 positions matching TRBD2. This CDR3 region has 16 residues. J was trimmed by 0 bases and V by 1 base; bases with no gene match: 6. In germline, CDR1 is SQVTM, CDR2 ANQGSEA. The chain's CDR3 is CSVEGRTSGSTDTQYF. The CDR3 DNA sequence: TGCAGCGTTGAAGGCCGTACTAGCGGAAGCACAGATACGCAGTATTTT.